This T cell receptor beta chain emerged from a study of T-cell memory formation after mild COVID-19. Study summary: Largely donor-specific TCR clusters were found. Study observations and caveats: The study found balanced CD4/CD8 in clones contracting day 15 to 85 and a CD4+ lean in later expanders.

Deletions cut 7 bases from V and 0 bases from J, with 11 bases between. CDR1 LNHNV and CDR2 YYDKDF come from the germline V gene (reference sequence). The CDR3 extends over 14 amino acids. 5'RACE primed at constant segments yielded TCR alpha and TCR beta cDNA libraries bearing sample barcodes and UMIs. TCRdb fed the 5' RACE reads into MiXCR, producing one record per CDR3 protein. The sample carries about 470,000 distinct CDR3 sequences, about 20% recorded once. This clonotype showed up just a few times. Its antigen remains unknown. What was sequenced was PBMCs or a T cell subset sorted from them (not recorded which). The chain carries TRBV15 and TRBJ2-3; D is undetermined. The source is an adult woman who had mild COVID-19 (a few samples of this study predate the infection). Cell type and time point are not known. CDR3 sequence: CATNAMTSTDTQYF. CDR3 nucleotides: TGTGCCACCAACGCAATGACCAGCACAGATACGCAGTATTTT.